This T cell receptor beta chain comes out of a study of regulatory T cells in long-lasting Graves disease. Study-level findings and limits: Persistent disease was associated with favored TRBV28 usage and with favored use of TRBJ1-2 and TRBJ2-5.

Described time point: persistent/refractory GD, antithyroid drugs over 5 years with positive TRAb. PBMC RNA served as the TCR library source. EDTA tubes held approximately 9 milliliters of peripheral blood from each patient. Combining iRepertoire HTBI primers with Arm-PCR of CDR3 regions, the authors built TCR beta libraries. TCRdb recomputed calls from the multiplex PCR reads with MiXCR, one row per CDR3 protein. The sample lists 650,000 to 850,000 distinct CDR3 sequences, 30% seen once, with 40% to 55% in the top ten. This clonotype was seen a handful of times. Its antigen is currently unknown. Per germline, CDR1 SGHRS and CDR2 YFSETQ. V was clipped by 0 bases and J by 3 bases; unmatched bases: 6. CDR3 length: 16 amino acids.

The material was peripheral blood mononuclear cells (PBMCs), obtained when the disease was refractory, from a patient treated with antithyroid drugs. The chain recombines TRBV5-1 with TRBJ1-2; TRBD1 aligns across 9 bases. The TCR was taken from a female donor with Graves disease. The CDR3 region is CASSLDPGQGYYGYTF. The DNA of the CDR3 is TGCGCCAGCAGCTTGGATCCGGGACAGGGCTACTATGGCTACACCTTC.